A single sample gave rise to the 24 T cell receptor beta chains below, sequenced in a study of metastatic and nonmetastatic thyroid tumors. TCRdb re-analyzed the PCR reads using MiXCR. Counted here are about 40,000 clones, approximately 10% occurring once; the ten biggest clones make up roughly 23%. The entire patient cohort was treatment-naive prior to thyroid surgery. Sequenced sample: blood. These receptors were taken from a female donor with papillary thyroid cancer or a benign thyroid nodule (not recorded which). Some clones in this sample may be carry-over from other donors' samples.

Worth noting for this clone: The sample contains more than one DNA sequence encoding this CDR3. The V call is TRBV7-3, the J call TRBJ1-1; 7 bases map to TRBD1. Germline V gives CDR1 SGHTA, CDR2 FQGTGA. J gave up 4 bases and V 5 bases, and 7 bases lay outside the gene matches. This CDR3 has 14 amino acids. CDR3 DNA sequence: TGTGCCAGCAGCCCCTCTCCAGGGGGCACTGAAGCTTTCTTT. It is translated as CASSPSPGGTEAFF.

A note on this clone: With a much larger clone just one base away, this may be a read error. This sequence joins TRBV6-1 and TRBJ1-2, with TRBD1 matching 10 bases. CDR3 size: 11 residues. Looked up from germline, CDR1 is MNHNS and CDR2 is SASEGT. As DNA, the CDR3 is TGTGCCATTGGACAGGGGGATGGCTACGCCTTC. Translation: CAIGQGDGYAF.

This clone was found many times. J is TRBJ2-7 and V is TRBV6-5; 7 bases fit TRBD1. V lost 2 bases and J lost 3; bases outside the gene matches: 1. This CDR3 is built from 13 residues. Germline CDR1 is MNHEY and CDR2 is SVGAGI. The CDR3 reads CASSYRQGYEQYF. Written as DNA, the CDR3 is TGTGCCAGCAGTTACCGACAGGGCTACGAGCAGTACTTC.

This clone was observed many times. Distinct nucleotide sequences in the sample also encode this CDR3. DNA of the CDR3: TGTGCCAGCAGCACCCTCGAGAGGGTAGACGAGCAGTTCTTC. Translating it yields CASSTLERVDEQFF. The chain recombines TRBV13 with TRBJ2-1; possible D gene TRBD2, 5 bases. This CDR3 is 14 amino acids long. V was pared by 5 bases and J by 10 bases, with 18 bases between. Germline CDR1 and CDR2: PRHDT and FYEKMQ (reference sequence).

This clone was recorded at least ten times. V is TRBV5-4 and J is TRBJ2-2, with no clear D. CDR3 length: 14 residues. The germline CDR1 and CDR2 sequences are SGHNT and YYREEE (reference sequence). The V end was cut by 0 bases, the J end by 6 bases, with 9 bases between. The CDR3 bases are TGTGCCAGCAGCTTGGCCGAAAGGCCCGGGGAGCTGTTTTTT. It translates to CASSLAERPGELFF.

This clone was counted at least ten times. Possible read error: a much larger clone is one base away. V usage is TRBV11-1 and J usage is TRBJ2-7; a weak D match, TRBD1 (6 bases). CDR3 size: 17 residues. Germline CDR1 SGHAT, CDR2 FQDESV (reference sequence). Trimming cost V 5 bases and J 2 bases, with 22 bases left between them. The CDR3 is CASSPYPAAGDAYEQYF. The DNA of the CDR3 is TGTGCCAGCAGCCCATACCCCGCGGCAGGGGACGCCTACGAGCAGTACTTC.

The chain has TRBV6-2 or TRBV6-3 and TRBJ2-1; 9 bases map to TRBD2. The CDR3 length is 19 residues. V gave up 6 bases and J gave up 0 bases; unmatched junction bases: 15. CDR1 and CDR2 (germline): MNHEY, SVGEGT. The CDR3 DNA sequence: TGTGCCAGCAGACGCCCGTGGGCGGGAGGGCCGGGCTCCTACAATGAGCAGTTCTTC. Translation gives CASRRPWAGGPGSYNEQFF.

This clone was counted many times. The chain carries TRBV7-9 and TRBJ2-7; D assignment may be TRBD1 or TRBD2 (5 bases each). V lost 5 bases, J lost 6 bases, and 17 bases lay in between. Germline V gene lookup returns CDR1 SEHNR and CDR2 FQNEAQ (reference sequence). The CDR3 is 14 residues long. CDR3 nucleotides: TGTGCCAGCAGCCCCGAGGGGAAGGGCGGCGAGCAGTACTTC. This encodes CASSPEGKGGEQYF. Variable domain in full (rest from reference TRBV7-9 and TRBJ2-7): DTGVSQNPRHKITKRGQNVTFRCDPISEHNRLYWYRQTLGQGPEFLTYFQNEAQLEKSRLLSDRFSAERPKGSFSTLEIQRTEQGDSAMYLCASSPEGKGGEQYFGPGTRLTVT.

This clone was observed at least ten times. The chain carries TRBV19 and TRBJ2-7; TRBD2 agrees at 10 bases. The CDR3 is made up of 17 amino acids. Germline loops: CDR1 LNHDA, CDR2 SQIVND (reference sequence). The V segment lost 5 bases and the J segment 4 bases; nucleotides outside the gene matches: 14. The CDR3 here is CASSRSHRTSGWYEQYF. CDR3 coding DNA: TGTGCCAGTAGTCGGAGTCATAGGACTAGCGGCTGGTACGAGCAGTACTTC.

This clone was seen repeatedly, ten times or more. The chain is built from TRBV6-2 or TRBV6-3 and TRBJ2-3, with a tentative D call TRBD1 (6 bases). Trimming stripped 6 bases from V and 0 bases from J, with 13 bases between. The CDR3 runs 15 residues. Germline-derived CDR1 and CDR2 are MNHEY and SVGEGT. CDR3 coding DNA: TGTGCCAGCAGACAGGGTACCCTTAGCACAGATACGCAGTATTTT. This encodes CASRQGTLSTDTQYF.

This clone was seen many times. The rearrangement links TRBV6-2 or TRBV6-3 to TRBJ2-1; 8 bases map to TRBD1. V was clipped by 6 bases and J by 8 bases; unmatched bases: 6. From germline, CDR1 is MNHEY and CDR2 SVGEGT. The CDR3 spans 13 residues. The DNA of the CDR3 is TGTGCCAGCAGCCCCGGACAGGGCGATGAGCAGTTCTTC. Translated: CASSPGQGDEQFF.

Notes on this clone: A read error may be the cause here, since a much bigger clone is one base away. The chain recombines TRBV4-3 with TRBJ2-7; the match to TRBD2 covers 7 bases. Germline V CDR1 and CDR2: LGHNA, YSLEER. J lost 2 bases, V lost 7 bases, and 14 bases had no gene match. The CDR3 sequence is 16 residues long. The CDR3 DNA is TGCGCCAGCATCCGAGTCGTCTCGGGGAGGGCCTACGAGCAGTACTTC. Residues: CASIRVVSGRAYEQYF.

This clone was counted many times. The chain has TRBV5-6 and TRBJ1-1; no firm D call. Germline V lookup: CDR1 SGHDT, CDR2 YYEEEE. Between the trimmed V and J ends, which lost 0 bases and 3 bases, there was a span of 12 bases. The CDR3 has 15 residues. The CDR3 DNA reads as TGTGCCAGCAGCTTGGAGGGCCAGGCGTACACTGAAGCTTTCTTT. The encoded protein is CASSLEGQAYTEAFF.

This clone was observed many times. The chain has TRBV10-3 and TRBJ1-5; 10 bases fit TRBD1. Trimming cost V 3 bases and J 5 bases; bases outside gene matches: 4. The germline gives CDR1 ENHRY, CDR2 SYGVKD. This CDR3 is built from 15 residues. This CDR3 is CAISDSDRGYQPQHF. CDR3 nucleotides: TGTGCCATCAGTGACTCGGACAGGGGGTATCAGCCCCAGCATTTT.

This clone was seen repeatedly, ten times or more. The chain carries TRBV18 and TRBJ2-7; 11 bases agree with TRBD1. Germline values: CDR1 KGHSH, CDR2 LQKENI. The ends lost 0 bases at V and 3 bases at J; junction bases unmatched: 1. This CDR3 region has 15 residues. CDR3 DNA: TGTGCCAGCTCACCACCGGGACAGGGGGTCTACGAGCAGTACTTC. Its translation is CASSPPGQGVYEQYF.

This clone came up many times. The chain joins TRBV7-2 to TRBJ1-5, with D uncertain. The last part of the DNA fits TRBJ2-3 better; the J call may be wrong. CDR3 length: 15 residues. CDR1 SGHTA and CDR2 FQGNSA come from the germline V gene. The CDR3 DNA follows: TGTGCCAGCAGCTTATCGGGCACTCGAAATCAGCCCCAGTATTTT. Its translation: CASSLSGTRNQPQYF.

There are many counts of this clone. The gene calls are TRBV5-1 and TRBJ2-5; 11 nucleotides match TRBD2. Unmatched junction bases numbered 6, after V lost 3 bases and J lost 5 bases. Germline V gene sequence: CDR1 SGHRS, CDR2 YFSETQ. The CDR3 has 15 amino acids. The CDR3 reads CASSYLAGGPETQYF. The CDR3 DNA is TGCGCCAGCAGCTACTTAGCGGGAGGGCCGGAGACCCAGTACTTC.

Many counts were recorded for this clone. The chain carries TRBV24-1 and TRBJ1-5, with no clear D. Trimming pared 9 bases from V and 9 bases from J, leaving 11 bases between. The length of the CDR3 is 11 residues. From germline, CDR1 is KGHDR and CDR2 SFDVKD. As DNA, the CDR3 is TGTGCCACCGGCGGGGAGAGGCCCCAGCATTTT. As protein: CATGGERPQHF.

This clone was picked up a small number of times. This may come from a read error, since a much larger clone is one base off. The sample contains more than one DNA sequence encoding this CDR3. V and J are TRBV12-3 or TRBV12-4 and TRBJ2-7; D may be TRBD2 (7 bases). This CDR3 contains 14 residues. The CDR3 DNA follows: TGCGCCAGCAGTTCAGGGGAGGGAGCCTACGAGCAGTACTTC. Amino acid sequence: CASSSGEGAYEQYF.

This clone has ten or more counts. The rearrangement links TRBV20-1 to TRBJ1-5; D call uncertain. The germline CDR1 and CDR2 sequences are DFQATT and SNEGSKA (reference sequence). The length of the CDR3 is 14 residues. V dropped 3 bases and J dropped 4 bases, with 13 bases sitting between them. The CDR3 sequence: CSASGVGGNQPQHF. The CDR3, as DNA: TGCAGTGCTAGCGGGGTTGGTGGGAATCAGCCCCAGCATTTT.

This chain joins TRBV7-3 and TRBJ2-7, with D maybe TRBD2 (6 bases). Between the trimmed V and J ends, which lost 2 bases and 3 bases, there was a span of 8 bases. There are 13 residues in the CDR3. The germline gives CDR1 SGHTA, CDR2 FQGTGA. CDR3 in DNA: TGTGCCAGCAGCTTAGGGGGAGGCTACGAGCAGTACTTC. Amino acid sequence: CASSLGGGYEQYF.

This clone was observed at least ten times. The chain links TRBV14 to TRBJ1-1, with D unclear. Trimming took off 2 bases at V and 1 base at J, with 14 bases between the two ends. From germline, CDR1 is SGHDN and CDR2 FVKESK. The CDR3 runs to 16 residues. The CDR3 region has the DNA TGTGCCAGCAGCCAACGGTCGGGTAGCTCGAACACTGAAGCTTTCTTT. This translates into CASSQRSGSSNTEAFF. Full variable domain (rest looked up from reference TRBV14 and TRBJ1-1): EAGVTQFPSHSVIEKGQTVTLRCDPISGHDNLYWYRRVMGKEIKFLLHFVKESKQDESGMPNNRFLAERTGGTYSTLKVQPAELEDSGVYFCASSQRSGSSNTEAFFGQGTRLTVV.

CDR3 region: CASSLGDRRSYGYTF. CDR3 nucleotide sequence: TGTGCCAGCAGCTTAGGGGACAGGCGGTCCTATGGCTACACCTTC. The V and J genes are TRBV7-2 and TRBJ1-2; the match to TRBD1 covers 8 bases. The V segment lost 1 base and the J segment 4 bases; nucleotides outside the gene matches: 5. The germline V gene has CDR1 SGHTA and CDR2 FQGNSA. The CDR3 spans 15 residues.

J is TRBJ2-2 and V is TRBV5-1; maybe TRBD1 (5 bases). The CDR3 has 18 residues. The germline V gene has CDR1 SGHRS and CDR2 YFSETQ. Trimming removed 0 bases from V and 3 bases from J, with 18 bases in between. The CDR3 is CASSLEAWGITYTGELFF. In DNA, the CDR3 is TGCGCCAGCAGCTTGGAGGCATGGGGCATCACCTACACCGGGGAGCTGTTTTTT.